The next 20 T cell receptor beta chains were all read from a single sample in a study of blood T cell repertoires in COVID-19. Profiling relied on immunoSEQ multiplex PCR, and the TCRdb table lists in-frame clones only, not all of them. The table includes 280,000 or so clones, roughly 89% detected once. Sequenced sample: PBMCs or T cells enriched from blood (not recorded which). These receptors originate from a woman under 30 with acute COVID-19.

J is TRBJ2-1 and V is TRBV11-3; TRBD2 agrees at 9 bases. The junction had 12 bases not matched to a gene; V was cut back by 4 bases and J by 8 bases. The CDR3 is made up of 16 amino acids. Looked up from germline, CDR1 is SGHNT and CDR2 is YENEEA. The DNA for the CDR3 is TGTGCCAGCAGCTCATCGTTGCTAGCGGGATTGGATGAGCAGTTCTTC. Its protein product is CASSSSLLAGLDEQFF.

The table lists this clone with a few counts. This rearrangement joins TRBV6-5 to TRBJ1-4; 8 nucleotides line up with TRBD1. The CDR3 is 15 residues long. With V trimmed by 8 bases and J by 8 bases, 13 bases remained unmatched. Germline V gene lookup returns CDR1 MNHEY and CDR2 SVGAGI. Here the CDR3 DNA reads TGTGCCAGCTTACCCCAGGACAGGGTAGGGGAAAAACTGTTTTTT. Translating gives CASLPQDRVGEKLFF.

This rearrangement joins TRBV14 to TRBJ1-3; maybe TRBD1 (5 bases). Germline V gene data show CDR1 as SGHDN and CDR2 as FVKESK. The CDR3 totals 18 residues. With 0 bases removed from V and 0 bases from J, the gap between germline ends came to 15 bases. CDR3 amino acids: CASSQDLGRGSSGNTIYF. In DNA, the CDR3 is TGTGCCAGCAGCCAAGATTTAGGGCGGGGGAGCTCTGGAAACACCATATATTTT.

This chain joins TRBV28 and TRBJ1-4, with TRBD1 matching over 8 bases. Trimming at V came to 8 bases and at J to 8 bases, leaving 19 bases not matched to a gene. CDR3 size: 17 residues. Germline CDR1 MDHEN, CDR2 SYDVKM. CDR3 DNA sequence: TGTGCCAGCCACACACCTTTCGCCGGACAGGGTAACGAAAAACTGTTTTTT. It specifies CASHTPFAGQGNEKLFF.

In its sample, this clone was seen many times. The chain carries TRBV5-8 and TRBJ1-1, with 10 bases aligning to TRBD1. Germline values: CDR1 SGHTS, CDR2 YDEGEE. The junction had 12 bases not matched to a gene; V was cut back by 6 bases and J by 4 bases. This CDR3 contains 16 residues. The CDR3, as DNA: TGTGCCAGCAAGCCCGGGACAGGGGTGCGTGGCACTGAAGCTTTCTTT. Translating it yields CASKPGTGVRGTEAFF.

V usage is TRBV18 and J usage is TRBJ2-7, with TRBD1 matching over 9 bases. Looked up from germline, CDR1 is KGHSH and CDR2 is LQKENI. V trimming: 6 bases; J trimming: 0 bases; junction bases outside the gene matches: 12. The CDR3 is 17 amino acids. The CDR3: CASSLTRGQGDSYEQYF. DNA for the CDR3: TGTGCCAGCTCGCTAACCAGGGGACAGGGAGACTCCTACGAGCAGTACTTC.

V usage is TRBV18 and J usage is TRBJ2-2; 8 bases are a match to TRBD1. The germline V gene encodes CDR1 KGHSH and CDR2 LQKENI. The CDR3 spans 16 residues. Unmatched junction bases numbered 9, after V lost 3 bases and J lost 6 bases. This CDR3 is CASSPDLQGAAGELFF. CDR3 DNA: TGTGCCAGCTCACCGGACCTCCAGGGGGCAGCCGGGGAGCTGTTTTTT.

The sample holds a few counts of this clone. V is TRBV18 and J is TRBJ1-1; D not certain. Germline V gene sequence: CDR1 KGHSH, CDR2 LQKENI. V was clipped by 3 bases and J by 11 bases, with 16 bases between them. The CDR3 extends over 13 amino acids. CDR3 in DNA: TGTGCCAGCTCACCCGGGGTCGGAGAAAGCGCTTTCTTT. Its translation: CASSPGVGESAFF.

The chain has TRBV27 and TRBJ1-2; a possible D gene is TRBD1 (5 bases). The V end lost 5 bases, the J end lost 7 bases, and 17 bases lay between the germline ends. The CDR3 sequence is 14 residues long. The germline V gene has CDR1 MNHEY and CDR2 SMNVEV (reference sequence). CDR3 amino acids: CASSTVGPGAGYTF. The CDR3 DNA reads as TGTGCCAGCAGTACCGTGGGGCCAGGAGCTGGCTACACCTTC.

In nucleotides, the CDR3 is TGTGCCAGCAAGACAGGGTATTGGGATATCGACGAGCAGTACTTC. Its protein product is CASKTGYWDIDEQYF. The gene calls are TRBV5-5 and TRBJ2-7; 7 nucleotides match TRBD1. This CDR3 comprises 15 residues. V dropped 6 bases and J dropped 5; count of bases not matched to a gene: 14. CDR1 is SGHKS and CDR2 is YYEKEE in the germline V gene (reference sequence).

The J gene is TRBJ2-1, the V gene TRBV10-3; 15 bases are a match to TRBD2. CDR1 and CDR2 (germline): ENHRY, SYGVKD. CDR3 length: 17 residues. The V segment lost 5 bases and the J segment 10 bases; nucleotides outside the gene matches: 12. CDR3: CAISSAGTSGRRTEQFF. The CDR3, as DNA: TGTGCCATCAGTTCGGCAGGGACTAGCGGGAGGCGCACCGAGCAGTTCTTC.

The chain links TRBV28 to TRBJ1-5, with 7 bases matching TRBD1. The CDR3 consists of 15 residues. Germline loops: CDR1 MDHEN, CDR2 SYDVKM. Trimming at V came to 7 bases and at J to 0 bases, leaving 6 bases not matched to a gene. The CDR3 loop is CASNTGEGSNQPQHF. The CDR3 DNA sequence: TGTGCCAGCAACACAGGGGAAGGTAGCAATCAGCCCCAGCATTTT.

The chain uses TRBV28 and TRBJ1-6; 10 bases match TRBD1. The germline CDR1 and CDR2 sequences are MDHEN and SYDVKM. Unmatched junction bases numbered 2, after V lost 5 bases and J lost 7 bases. The CDR3 sequence is 14 residues long. The DNA for the CDR3 is TGTGCCAGCAGTCTGGGACAGGGGAATTCACCCCTCCACTTT. It is translated as CASSLGQGNSPLHF.

At least ten counts were recorded for this clone. V usage is TRBV5-1 and J usage is TRBJ2-2; TRBD2 matches 11 bases. CDR3 length: 17 amino acids. J lost 1 base, V lost 0 bases, and 2 bases had no gene match. Germline lookup yields CDR1 SGHRS and CDR2 YFSETQ. The CDR3 region has the DNA TGCGCCAGCAGCTTGGCACTAGCGGGAGAGAACACCGGGGAGCTGTTTTTT. It encodes CASSLALAGENTGELFF.

V gene TRBV7-2 combines with J gene TRBJ2-7; 7 bases align to TRBD1. With V trimmed by 1 base and J by 4 bases, 13 bases remained unmatched. Germline V gene lookup returns CDR1 SGHTA and CDR2 FQGNSA. The CDR3 sequence is 17 residues long. The CDR3 DNA is TGTGCCAGCAGCTTAGGCGCACCACGGGGCAGGGGGTACGAGCAGTACTTC. Translation gives CASSLGAPRGRGYEQYF. Looking up the rest from reference TRBV7-2 and TRBJ2-7 gives the full variable domain: GAGVSQSPSNKVTEKGKDVELRCDPISGHTALYWYRQSLGQGLEFLIYFQGNSAPDKSGLPSDRFSAERTGGSVSTLTIQRTQQEDSAVYLCASSLGAPRGRGYEQYFGPGTRLTVT.

The chain employs TRBV11-1 and TRBJ2-7; TRBD1 might be the D (6 bases). CDR3 size: 14 residues. The germline V gene encodes CDR1 SGHAT and CDR2 FQDESV (reference sequence). V was trimmed by 3 bases and J by 6 bases, leaving 15 bases between them. This chain's CDR3 is CASSFPTGQREQYF. The DNA for the CDR3 is TGTGCCAGCAGCTTCCCCACAGGACAGCGCGAGCAGTACTTC.

The rearrangement links TRBV11-2 to TRBJ1-1; D possibly corresponds to TRBD1 (5 bases). Germline V gene data show CDR1 as SGHAT and CDR2 as FQNNGV. Trimming removed 0 bases from V and 9 bases from J, with 11 bases in between. The CDR3 totals 13 residues. CDR3: CASSLDWAGQAFF. The CDR3 coding sequence is TGTGCCAGCAGCTTAGATTGGGCAGGGCAAGCTTTCTTT.

The CDR3 protein is CASSVDFDTSYEQYF. Written as DNA, the CDR3 is TGTGCCAGCAGCGTAGATTTTGACACTTCCTACGAGCAGTACTTC. This chain connects TRBV9 to TRBJ2-7; D remains unclear. The germline V gene has CDR1 SGDLS and CDR2 YYNGEE. V lost 0 bases to trimming and J lost 1 base, with 11 bases between them. This CDR3 has 15 residues.

CDR3: CASSRPGTGQQETQYF. CDR3 nucleotides: TGTGCCAGCAGCCGGCCCGGGACAGGCCAACAAGAGACCCAGTACTTC. The chain recombines TRBV4-2 with TRBJ2-5; 8 nucleotides agree with TRBD1. CDR1 is LGHNA and CDR2 is YNFKEQ in the germline V gene. The CDR3 has 16 residues. After removal of 4 bases from V and 2 bases from J, the junction contained 9 bases not matched to a gene.

As regards this clone: An end of the junction does not agree with germline; a read error may underlie this. V gene TRBV6-6 combines with J gene TRBJ1-1; 9 nucleotides line up with TRBD1. Per germline, CDR1 MNHNY and CDR2 SVGAGI (reference sequence). The CDR3 extends over 16 amino acids. CDR3 sequence reads: CASSYSKQATQGAGVF. CDR3 DNA: TGTGCCAGCAGTTACTCGAAACAGGCCACACAGGGGGCAGGAGTCTTT.